Below are 21 T cell receptor beta chains sequenced from a single sample in a study of technical replicates of blood from a few donors. TCRdb's table, derived via immunoSEQ multiplex PCR, lists solely in-frame clones and lacks some. Of 70,000 to 95,000 clones listed, 94% are singletons. Material: T cells isolated from PBMCs. All receptors derive from a human donor in good health.

This chain connects TRBV10-2 to TRBJ1-2; D gene ambiguous. CDR3 length: 12 residues. V lost 4 bases and J lost 7, with 10 bases in between. Germline V lookup: CDR1 WSHSY, CDR2 SAAADI. CDR3 in DNA: TGCGCCAGCAGTGCGCTATTAAGTGGCTACACCTTC. Protein: CASSALLSGYTF.

V and J are TRBV28 and TRBJ1-2; the D gene is possibly TRBD1 (5 bases). Germline values: CDR1 MDHEN, CDR2 SYDVKM. This CDR3 is 16 amino acids long. Deletions cut 6 bases from V and 5 bases from J, with 22 bases between. The CDR3 DNA is TGTGCCAGCAGAAATTGGGGGGGTGGAATTCATTATGGCTACACCTTC. Protein sequence: CASRNWGGGIHYGYTF.

The gene calls are TRBV9 and TRBJ2-7, with 10 bases aligning to TRBD2. Losses at the gene ends were 0 bases for V and 4 bases for J; bases not matched to a gene: 13. The CDR3 totals 18 residues. The germline V gene encodes CDR1 SGDLS and CDR2 YYNGEE. The CDR3: CASSVASSPSGRLYEQYF. The CDR3 coding sequence is TGTGCCAGCAGCGTAGCATCTTCCCCTAGCGGGAGACTTTACGAGCAGTACTTC.

This chain uses TRBV12-5 with TRBJ1-2; 10 bases line up with TRBD1. Germline CDR1 reads LGHNT; CDR2 reads FRNRAP. The CDR3 length is 17 residues. V lost 0 bases to trimming and J lost 1 base; unmatched junction nucleotides: 5. This chain's CDR3 is CASGLVLGTGDNYGYTF. CDR3 bases: TGTGCTAGTGGTTTGGTACTCGGGACAGGGGATAACTATGGCTACACCTTC.

The chain uses TRBV4-1 and TRBJ2-7; TRBD2 matches 9 bases. The germline V gene has CDR1 MGHRA and CDR2 YSYEKL. The CDR3 spans 17 residues. Trimming removed 0 bases from V and 4 bases from J; junction bases left unmatched: 10. CDR3 amino acids: CASSQDPAGGAGYEQYF. The CDR3 DNA is TGCGCCAGCAGCCAAGACCCAGCGGGGGGTGCCGGATACGAGCAGTACTTC.

V is TRBV13 and J is TRBJ2-7; perhaps TRBD1 as D (5 bases). V was cut by 5 bases and J by 5 bases, with 13 bases left in between. The CDR3 covers 13 residues. Germline V gene data show CDR1 as PRHDT and CDR2 as FYEKMQ (reference sequence). CDR3 region: CASSPPRANEQYF. For the CDR3, the DNA is TGTGCCAGCAGCCCCCCCAGGGCCAACGAGCAGTACTTC.

CDR3 nucleotides: TGTGCCAGCAGTTTTCGACAGGGAGGTGGACAGCCCCAGCATTTT. This encodes CASSFRQGGGQPQHF. J is TRBJ1-5 and V is TRBV28; TRBD1 aligns across 7 bases. Germline-derived CDR1 and CDR2 are MDHEN and SYDVKM. The CDR3 has 15 amino acids. With 3 bases clipped from V and 7 bases from J, the junction kept 9 bases outside the gene matches.

The CDR3 sequence: CATRPGATYEQYF. CDR3 DNA sequence: TGCGCCACCAGGCCAGGGGCGACCTACGAGCAGTACTTC. The genes are TRBV5-1 and TRBJ2-7, with a tentative D call TRBD1 (6 bases). The CDR3 is 13 residues long. V was clipped by 9 bases and J by 2 bases, with 15 bases between them. CDR1 is SGHRS, CDR2 YFSETQ, per germline.

The rearrangement links TRBV19 to TRBJ2-7; 12 bases are shared with TRBD1. Per germline, CDR1 LNHDA and CDR2 SQIVND (reference sequence). The CDR3 runs to 17 residues. V lost 3 bases, J lost 7 bases, and 13 bases stayed unmatched. This CDR3 reads CASSINGPGQGAGEQYF. In DNA, the CDR3 is TGTGCCAGTAGTATTAATGGTCCGGGACAGGGGGCAGGAGAGCAGTACTTC.

The chain's CDR3 is CASSAGTAYEQYF. CDR3 DNA sequence: TGTGCCAGCAGCGCCGGGACAGCCTACGAGCAGTACTTC. The chain combines TRBV5-6 with TRBJ2-7; 7 bases are a match to TRBD1. Germline values: CDR1 SGHDT, CDR2 YYEEEE. The trim removed 4 bases at V and 2 bases at J, leaving 3 bases unmatched. The CDR3 has 13 amino acids.

V and J are TRBV18 and TRBJ2-6; D perhaps matches TRBD1 (6 bases). The V gene lost 4 bases and the J gene lost 0 bases, with 28 bases spanning the gap. The CDR3 is made up of 22 amino acids. The germline V gene encodes CDR1 KGHSH and CDR2 LQKENI. CDR3 nucleotide sequence: TGTGCCAGCTCACGGCTCCGGGACGAGGGGGTTAGTGCGTCCTCTGGGGCCAACGTCCTGACTTTC. Encoded protein: CASSRLRDEGVSASSGANVLTF.

The sample holds one count of this clone. The chain couples TRBV28 to TRBJ2-6; TRBD2 aligns across 8 bases. The CDR3 is made up of 17 amino acids. Germline V CDR1 and CDR2: MDHEN, SYDVKM. Trimming at V came to 6 bases and at J to 0 bases, leaving 7 bases not matched to a gene. CDR3 region: CASRISGIYSGANVLTF. CDR3 bases: TGTGCCAGCAGGATTAGCGGGATCTACTCTGGGGCCAACGTCCTGACTTTC.

The CDR3 region is CASSLHNRYSGNTIYF. CDR3 coding DNA: TGTGCCAGCAGCCTGCACAACAGGTACTCTGGAAACACCATATATTTT. The chain recombines TRBV5-4 with TRBJ1-3, with D maybe TRBD1 (5 bases). Trimming took 4 bases from V and 0 from J, leaving 14 bases between them. The CDR3 loop spans 16 amino acids. In germline, CDR1 is SGHNT, CDR2 YYREEE (reference sequence).

The J gene is TRBJ1-2, the V gene TRBV28; a weak D match, TRBD1 (5 bases). The germline gives CDR1 MDHEN, CDR2 SYDVKM. The V end lost 3 bases, the J end lost 4 bases, and 21 bases lay between the germline ends. CDR3 size: 17 residues. CDR3 nucleotides: TGTGCCAGCAGTTTGGGGGGAGGAGGGGCGGAGGGCTATGGCTACACCTTC. This encodes CASSLGGGGAEGYGYTF.

V is TRBV5-4 and J is TRBJ2-1, with D possibly TRBD2 on 6 matching bases. The V gene lost 4 bases and the J gene lost 7 bases, with 24 bases spanning the gap. Germline V gene lookup returns CDR1 SGHNT and CDR2 YYREEE (reference sequence). This CDR3 comprises 17 residues. The CDR3 loop is CASSPPGASGDGNEQFF. CDR3 in DNA: TGTGCCAGCAGCCCCCCCGGGGCCTCGGGGGACGGGAATGAGCAGTTCTTC.

V and J are TRBV29-1 and TRBJ1-1, with D possibly matching TRBD1 (5 bases). Looked up from germline, CDR1 is SQVTM and CDR2 is ANQGSEA. This CDR3 spans 14 amino acids. Trimming stripped 3 bases from V and 3 bases from J, with 14 bases between. The CDR3 nucleotides are TGCAGCGTTGAGTCGGGGGGGGAGCACACTGAAGCTTTCTTT. It translates to CSVESGGEHTEAFF.

This clone was recorded a few times. This chain joins TRBV7-9 and TRBJ1-4; 7 nucleotides match TRBD1. J lost 4 bases, V lost 5 bases, and 7 bases had no gene match. Germline assignment: CDR1 SEHNR and CDR2 FQNEAQ (reference sequence). CDR3 size: 15 residues. CDR3 DNA: TGTGCCAGCAGCCAAGGGACAGCTGATAATGAAAAACTGTTTTTT. Protein: CASSQGTADNEKLFF.

DNA of the CDR3: TGTGCCAGCAGCACGATTCAGAGCCGCGGGGGCGAGCAGTACTTC. Translation gives CASSTIQSRGGEQYF. This sequence joins TRBV11-2 and TRBJ2-7; the match to TRBD2 covers 7 bases. The V gene end was trimmed by 5 bases and the J gene end by 6 bases; junction bases not matched to a gene: 13. This CDR3 contains 15 residues. Germline CDR1 and CDR2: SGHAT and FQNNGV. Full variable domain (missing parts from reference TRBV11-2 and TRBJ2-7): EAGVAQSPRYKIIEKRQSVAFWCNPISGHATLYWYQQILGQGPKLLIQFQNNGVVDDSQLPKDRFSAERLKGVDSTLKIQPAKLEDSAVYLCASSTIQSRGGEQYFGPGTRLTVT.

The CDR3, as DNA: TGTGCCAGCAGCTCGAATAGGGGGCAAGGGTATGGCTACACCTTC. Protein: CASSSNRGQGYGYTF. The V call is TRBV5-6, the J call TRBJ1-2, with 7 bases matching TRBD1. With 3 bases clipped from V and 5 bases from J, the junction kept 10 bases outside the gene matches. The germline gives CDR1 SGHDT, CDR2 YYEEEE. CDR3 size: 15 residues.

The gene calls are TRBV4-2 and TRBJ2-1, with TRBD2 matching over 10 bases. CDR1 is LGHNA, CDR2 YNFKEQ, per germline. CDR3 length: 17 amino acids. Germline trimming cut 0 bases from V and 5 bases from J; bases unmatched to any gene: 7. CDR3 loop: CASSQDQAGGPHNEQFF. The CDR3 bases are TGTGCCAGCAGCCAAGATCAAGCGGGGGGGCCCCACAATGAGCAGTTCTTC.

The genes are TRBV6-1 and TRBJ2-1; 7 bases line up with TRBD1. The V gene end was trimmed by 0 bases and the J gene end by 3 bases; junction bases not matched to a gene: 11. This CDR3 has 18 amino acids. Germline V gives CDR1 MNHNS, CDR2 SASEGT. The CDR3 loop is CASSEASKTGFHYNEQFF. As DNA, the CDR3 is TGTGCCAGCAGTGAAGCGTCGAAGACAGGGTTCCACTACAATGAGCAGTTCTTC.